This T cell receptor beta chain originates from a study of early T cells in non-severe SARS-CoV-2 infection. Study summary: The sequenced material was bulk RNA from unsorted whole blood, and its chains were unpaired. Study observations and caveats: CD4 and private specificities were missed by VDJdb matching, which favored anti-spike CD8 responses.

This clonotype was picked up many times. Its matching antigen is unknown. The library protocol tagged individual cDNA molecules with unique molecular identifiers. From the 5' RACE reads, TCRdb called clonotypes with MiXCR, one entry per CDR3 protein. In the table there are some 30,000 distinct CDR3 sequences, about 3.9% of which are singletons. Germline loops: CDR1 LGHDT, CDR2 YNNKEL (reference sequence). The CDR3 runs to 13 residues. V shed 6 bases and J shed 1 base, with 9 bases lying between them. The TCR comes from an adult who was a healthcare worker with PCR-confirmed SARS-CoV-2 infection or an uninfected control (not recorded which). What was sequenced was whole blood. The chain recombines TRBV3-1 with TRBJ1-1, with D maybe TRBD1 (5 bases). CDR3 sequence (DNA): TGTGCCAGCAGGGGGGGAAGGAACACTGAAGCTTTCTTT. Protein sequence: CASRGGRNTEAFF.